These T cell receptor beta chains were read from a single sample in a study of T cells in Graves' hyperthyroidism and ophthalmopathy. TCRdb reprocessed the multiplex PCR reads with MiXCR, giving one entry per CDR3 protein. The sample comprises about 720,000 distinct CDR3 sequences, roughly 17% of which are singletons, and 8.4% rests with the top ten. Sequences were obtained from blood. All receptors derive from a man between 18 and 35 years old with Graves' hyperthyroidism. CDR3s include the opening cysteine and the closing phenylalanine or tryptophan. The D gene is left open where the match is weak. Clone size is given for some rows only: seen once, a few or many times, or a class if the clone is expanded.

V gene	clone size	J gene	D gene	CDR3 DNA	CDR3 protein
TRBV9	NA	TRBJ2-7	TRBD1	TGTGCCAGCAGCGTTGAAGGGACAGGGGGGTTCTACGAGCAGTACTTC	CASSVEGTGGFYEQYF
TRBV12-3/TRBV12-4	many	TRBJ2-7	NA	TGTGCCAGCAGTTTCGGAGGGACCCACTACGAGCAGTACTTC	CASSFGGTHYEQYF
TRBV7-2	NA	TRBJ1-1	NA	TGTGCCAGCAGCCCCATTGGGGCGCCCACTGGAGCTTTCTTT	CASSPIGAPTGAFF
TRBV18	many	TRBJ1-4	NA	TGTGCCAGCTCACCGCGCCAGACTGAAAATGAAAAACTGTTTTTT	CASSPRQTENEKLFF
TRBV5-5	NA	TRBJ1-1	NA	TGTGCCAGCAGCCCGCCGGGGCGGGCCACTGAAGCTTTCTTT	CASSPPGRATEAFF
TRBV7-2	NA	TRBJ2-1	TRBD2	TGTGCCAGCAGGGGGACTAGCAGCAATTACAATGAGCAGTTCTTC	CASRGTSSNYNEQFF
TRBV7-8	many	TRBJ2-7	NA	TGTGCCAGCAGCTTATATCAGGATCCGTCCTACGAGCAGTACTTC	CASSLYQDPSYEQYF
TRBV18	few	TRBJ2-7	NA	TGTGCCAGCTCACCCCGCGAGGGCGAGCAGTACTTC	CASSPREGEQYF
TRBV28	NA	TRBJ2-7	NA	TGTGCCAGCAGTTTCAGCCCCGTAGTCTTGGCTAGCGAGAGCTCCTACGGGCAGTACTTC	CASSFSPVVLASESSYGQYF
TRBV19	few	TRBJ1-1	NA	TGTGCCAGTAGTATTGTGGCGAACACTGAAGCTTTCTTT	CASSIVANTEAFF
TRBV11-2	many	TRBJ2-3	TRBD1	TGTGCCAGCAGCTCGGGACAGGGCTATGGTACGCAGTATTTT	CASSSGQGYGTQYF
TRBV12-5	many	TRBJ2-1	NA	TGTGCTAGTGCCTCGTCCAGCAACAATGAGCAGTTCTTC	CASASSSNNEQFF
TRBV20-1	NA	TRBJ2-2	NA	TGCAGTGCTAGAATCGCCGCCGAGCTGTTTTTT	CSARIAAELFF
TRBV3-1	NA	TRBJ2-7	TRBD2	TGTGCCAGCAGCCAACTAGCGGGAGGCGACGAGCAGTACTTC	CASSQLAGGDEQYF
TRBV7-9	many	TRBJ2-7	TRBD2	TGTGCCAGCAGCGTCCAGACTAGCGGGAGGCGGCGGGGGCAGTACTTC	CASSVQTSGRRRGQYF
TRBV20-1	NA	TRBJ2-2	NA	TGCAGTGCTAGAGATGCAGGGTCAACCGGGGAGCTGTTTTTT	CSARDAGSTGELFF
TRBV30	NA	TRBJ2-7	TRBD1	TGTGCCGGGCTGACAGGGGTCGGCGAGCAGTACTTC	CAGLTGVGEQYF
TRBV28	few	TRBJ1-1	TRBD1	TGTGCCAGCAGCCCAAGGAAGGGGGCGCACACTGAAGCTTTCTTT	CASSPRKGAHTEAFF
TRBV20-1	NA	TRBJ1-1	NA	TGCAGTGCTAGAGATCTCTCCAGATTGAACACTGAAGCTTTCTTT	CSARDLSRLNTEAFF
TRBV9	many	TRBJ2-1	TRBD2	TGTGCCAGCAGTGCCGGGACTAGCGGATACAATGAGCAGTTCTTC	CASSAGTSGYNEQFF
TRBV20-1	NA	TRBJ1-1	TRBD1	TGCAGTGCTAAAAGAACCCCGGGACAGGGAGGGTACACTGAAGCTTTCTTT	CSAKRTPGQGGYTEAFF
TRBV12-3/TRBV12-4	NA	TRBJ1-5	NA	TGTGCCAGCAGTTTAAGGTATAGGGGTGAGGGTCAGCCCCAGCATTTT	CASSLRYRGEGQPQHF
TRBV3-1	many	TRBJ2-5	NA	TGTGCCAGCAGCCAAGAAGTGGGCGGGGAAGAGACCCAGTACTTC	CASSQEVGGEETQYF
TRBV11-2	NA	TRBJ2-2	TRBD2	TGTGCCAGCAGCCCCCGACTAGCGGAGAGGGAGCTGTTTTTT	CASSPRLAERELFF
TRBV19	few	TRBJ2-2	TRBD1	TGTGCCAGTGACAGGGGGGACGAGGACACCGGGGAGCTGTTTTTT	CASDRGDEDTGELFF
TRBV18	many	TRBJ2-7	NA	TGTGCCAGCTCACCATCGCCGGGAACGGGCCACGAGCAGTACTTC	CASSPSPGTGHEQYF
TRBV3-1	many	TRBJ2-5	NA	TGTGCCAGCAGCCATGACCAGGGAACCCAGTACTTC	CASSHDQGTQYF
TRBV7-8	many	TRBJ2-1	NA	TGTGCCAGCAGCCCCCTCGGGGAGTTAGGGCAGTTCTTC	CASSPLGELGQFF
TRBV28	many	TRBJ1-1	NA	TGTGCCAGCAGTTTGGGCCTGCCCTCGGACACTGAAGCTTTCTTT	CASSLGLPSDTEAFF
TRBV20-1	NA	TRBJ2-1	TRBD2	TGCAGTGCTAGAGATCGAACTAGCGGGTATGGCTCCTACAATGAGCAGTTCTTC	CSARDRTSGYGSYNEQFF
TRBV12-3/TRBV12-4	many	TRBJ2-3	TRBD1	TGTGCCAGCAGTTCATGGACAGGGTCAGATACGCAGTATTTT	CASSSWTGSDTQYF
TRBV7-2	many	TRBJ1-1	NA	TGTGCCAGCAGCAGAGGGCCCACTGAAGCTTTCTTT	CASSRGPTEAFF
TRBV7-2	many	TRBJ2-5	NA	TGTGCCAGCAGCACCCTGGGGCGGGAAGGGGAGACCCAGTACTTC	CASSTLGREGETQYF
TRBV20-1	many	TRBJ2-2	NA	TGCAGTGCACTTAATGGGGTAAACGGGGAGCTGTTTTTT	CSALNGVNGELFF
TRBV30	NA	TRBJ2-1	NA	TGTGCCTGGAGTCCACAAGAGGATGAGCAGTTCTTC	CAWSPQEDEQFF
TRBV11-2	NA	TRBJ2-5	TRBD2	TGTGCCAGCGGGAGGGAGGAGACCCAGTACTTC	CASGREETQYF